The clone carrying this T cell receptor beta chain was counted ten times or more. These data come from a study of T-cell memory formation after mild COVID-19. The CDR3 extends over 14 amino acids. V lost 4 bases and J lost 5, with 15 bases in between. Germline CDR1 SGHNT, CDR2 YYREEE (reference sequence). Via MiXCR, TCRdb re-called the 5' RACE reads, giving one row per CDR3 protein. The sample holds more than 450,000 distinct CDR3 sequences, 15% to 20% seen once. This receptor was identified in an adult woman who had mild COVID-19 (a few samples of this study predate the infection). Cell type and time point are not known. The J gene is TRBJ2-5, the V gene TRBV5-4; D is uncertain. Sequenced sample: PBMCs or a T cell subset sorted from them (not recorded which). CDR3 loop: CASSPKVSEETQYF. DNA of the CDR3: TGTGCCAGCAGCCCCAAGGTCTCGGAGGAGACCCAGTACTTC.